These 5 T cell receptor beta chains came from one sample sequenced in a study of T cells in Graves' hyperthyroidism and ophthalmopathy. Amplified TCR beta CDR3 regions derived from RNA transcripts. Researchers ran a first-round RT-PCR on the TCR CDR3 using the HTBI primer set. TCRdb independently ran MiXCR on the multiplex PCR reads; one entry per CDR3 protein. The sample includes approximately 420,000 distinct CDR3 sequences, roughly 13% of them seen just once. The specimen sequenced was blood. Receptor source: a woman aged 18-29 years with Graves' hyperthyroidism.

The rearrangement links TRBV10-2 to TRBJ2-7; D unresolved. The CDR3 consists of 17 residues. The germline V gene encodes CDR1 WSHSY and CDR2 SAAADI. V was trimmed by 10 bases and J by 1 base, leaving 26 bases between them. CDR3 amino acids: CATGTGSEWGISYEQYF. The CDR3 bases are TGCGCCACCGGAACGGGCAGCGAGTGGGGAATATCCTACGAGCAGTACTTC.

This clonotype was found many times. Here the CDR3 DNA reads TGTGCCAGCAGTTACGCGGGATCAGGCGCAGATACGCAGTATTTT. Translating gives CASSYAGSGADTQYF. The chain carries TRBV6-2 or TRBV6-3 and TRBJ2-3; the D gene is possibly TRBD2 (6 bases). The V gene's germline CDR1 is MNHEY and CDR2 SVGEGT. The CDR3 sequence is 15 residues long. The V and J ends lost 2 bases and 4 bases respectively, with 13 bases between them.

This clonotype was detected many times. The rearrangement joins TRBV20-1 to TRBJ2-3, with unresolved D. There are 15 residues in the CDR3. V was shortened by 1 base and J by 3 bases, with 14 bases between the two germline ends. Germline CDR1 and CDR2: DFQATT and SNEGSKA (reference sequence). The CDR3 loop reads CSARVSEALTDTQYF. The CDR3 bases are TGCAGTGCTAGAGTCTCGGAAGCGCTGACAGATACGCAGTATTTT.

This chain links TRBV5-1 with TRBJ1-5, with 7 bases aligning to TRBD1. The CDR3 is 18 residues long. Trimming cost V 4 bases and J 0 bases; bases outside gene matches: 13. Germline CDR1 reads SGHRS; CDR2 reads YFSETQ. CDR3 region: CASSRLGQTKNSNQPQHF. In DNA form, the CDR3 reads TGCGCCAGCAGCCGGCTGGGACAGACGAAAAATAGCAATCAGCCCCAGCATTTT.

The gene calls are TRBV5-4 and TRBJ2-4, with no clear D. V was cut by 0 bases and J by 6 bases, with 10 bases left in between. The CDR3 totals 14 residues. The germline CDR1 and CDR2 sequences are SGHNT and YYREEE (reference sequence). The CDR3 here is CASSLGPSRNIQYF. CDR3 in DNA: TGTGCCAGCAGCTTGGGCCCCTCACGAAACATTCAGTACTTC.